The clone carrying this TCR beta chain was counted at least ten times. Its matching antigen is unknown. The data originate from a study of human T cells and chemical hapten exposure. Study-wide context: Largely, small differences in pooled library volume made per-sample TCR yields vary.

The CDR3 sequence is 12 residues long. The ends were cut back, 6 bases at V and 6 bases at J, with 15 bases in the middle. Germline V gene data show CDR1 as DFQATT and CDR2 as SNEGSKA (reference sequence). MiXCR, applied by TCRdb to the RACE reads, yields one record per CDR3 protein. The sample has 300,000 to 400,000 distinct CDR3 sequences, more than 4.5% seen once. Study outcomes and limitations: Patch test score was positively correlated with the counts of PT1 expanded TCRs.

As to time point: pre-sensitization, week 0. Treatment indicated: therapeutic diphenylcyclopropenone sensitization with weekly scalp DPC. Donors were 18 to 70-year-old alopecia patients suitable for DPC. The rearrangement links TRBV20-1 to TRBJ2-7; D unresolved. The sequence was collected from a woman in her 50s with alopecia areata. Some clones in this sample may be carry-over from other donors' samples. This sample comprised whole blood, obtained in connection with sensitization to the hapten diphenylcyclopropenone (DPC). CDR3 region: CSAITKSGEQYF. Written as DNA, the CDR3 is TGCAGTGCCATTACCAAATCGGGCGAGCAGTACTTC.